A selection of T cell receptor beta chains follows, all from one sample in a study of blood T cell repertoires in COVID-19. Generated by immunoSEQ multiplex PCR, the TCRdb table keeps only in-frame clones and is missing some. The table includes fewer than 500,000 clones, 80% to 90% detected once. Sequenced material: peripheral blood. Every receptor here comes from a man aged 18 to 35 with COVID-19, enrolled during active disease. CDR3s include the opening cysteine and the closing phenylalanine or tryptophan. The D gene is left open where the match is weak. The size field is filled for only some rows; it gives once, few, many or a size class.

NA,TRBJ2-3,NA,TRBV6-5,CASSYSTRADTQYF,TGTGCCAGCAGTTACTCGACTAGAGCAGATACGCAGTATTTT
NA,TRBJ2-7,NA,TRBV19,CASSTQGGDYEQYF,TGTGCCAGTAGTACCCAGGGCGGGGACTACGAGCAGTACTTC
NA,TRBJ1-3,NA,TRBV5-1,CASSRTGVNTGNTIYF,TGCGCCAGCAGCCGCACGGGGGTGAACACTGGAAACACCATATATTTT
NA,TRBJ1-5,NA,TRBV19,CASSLTDYSNQPQHF,TGTGCCAGTAGTCTTACAGACTATAGCAATCAGCCCCAGCATTTT
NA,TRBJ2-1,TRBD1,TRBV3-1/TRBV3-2,CASSQADRDRGQGEQFF,TGTGCCAGCAGCCAAGCAGACCGGGACAGGGGGCAGGGTGAGCAGTTCTTC
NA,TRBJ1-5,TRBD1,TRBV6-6,CASSTGTGVSNQPQHF,TGTGCCAGCAGTACTGGGACAGGGGTTAGCAATCAGCCCCAGCATTTT
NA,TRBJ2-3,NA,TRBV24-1,CATSPLRGSDTDTQYF,TGTGCCACCAGTCCCTTACGGGGTTCCGACACAGATACGCAGTATTTT
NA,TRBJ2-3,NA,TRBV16,CASTPPQALYTQYF,TGTGCCAGCACGCCCCCTCAGGCCCTCTATACGCAGTATTTT
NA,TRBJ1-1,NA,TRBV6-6,CASSYTKNGGPTGAFF,TGTGCCAGCAGTTACACCAAAAACGGGGGTCCGACGGGCGCTTTCTTT
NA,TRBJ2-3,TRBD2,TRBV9,CASSPRGLATDTQYF,TGTGCCAGCAGCCCCCGAGGACTAGCCACAGATACGCAGTATTTT
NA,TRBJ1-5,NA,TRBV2,CASSAQGDQPQHF,TGTGCCAGCAGTGCACAGGGCGATCAGCCCCAGCATTTT
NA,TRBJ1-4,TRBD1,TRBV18,CASSPDRGTNEKLFF,TGTGCCAGCTCACCGGACAGGGGAACTAATGAAAAACTGTTTTTT
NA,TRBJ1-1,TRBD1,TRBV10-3,CAISGREGADTEAFF,TGTGCCATCAGTGGTCGTGAGGGGGCCGACACTGAAGCTTTCTTT
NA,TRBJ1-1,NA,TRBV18,CASSQSRARRGGTEAFF,TGTGCCAGCTCTCAGTCCCGGGCCCGACGAGGGGGCACTGAAGCTTTCTTT
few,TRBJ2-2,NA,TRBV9,CASSVEEPGELFF,TGTGCCAGCAGCGTAGAGGAGCCCGGGGAGCTGTTTTTT
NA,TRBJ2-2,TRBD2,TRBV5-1,CASAGTSTSGELFF,TGCGCCAGCGCCGGGACTAGCACTTCCGGGGAGCTGTTTTTT
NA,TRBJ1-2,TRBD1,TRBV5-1,CASSRGTVYQNGYTF,TGCGCCAGCAGCCGGGGGACAGTTTACCAGAATGGCTACACCTTC
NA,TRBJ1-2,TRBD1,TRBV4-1,CASSQGPGQGARGYTF,TGCGCCAGCAGCCAAGGACCGGGCCAGGGGGCAAGAGGCTACACCTTC
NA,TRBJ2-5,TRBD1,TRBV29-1,CSASLAGGAETQYF,TGCAGCGCTTCTCTCGCAGGGGGCGCGGAGACCCAGTACTTC
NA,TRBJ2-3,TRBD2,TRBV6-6,CASTLAGASTDTQYF,TGTGCCAGCACCTTAGCGGGCGCTAGCACAGATACGCAGTATTTT
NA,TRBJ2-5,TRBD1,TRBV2,CASRGQVQETQYF,TGTGCCAGCAGGGGACAGGTCCAAGAGACCCAGTACTTC
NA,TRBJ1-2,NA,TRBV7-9,CASSFAGAYGYTF,TGTGCCAGCAGCTTTGCTGGGGCCTATGGCTACACCTTC
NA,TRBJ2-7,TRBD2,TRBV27,CASSLIGTSGSSYEQYF,TGTGCCAGCAGTCTCATTGGGACTAGCGGAAGCTCCTACGAGCAGTACTTC
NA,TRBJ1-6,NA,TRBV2,CASGEEWRGNSPLHF,TGTGCCAGCGGGGAAGAATGGAGGGGTAATTCACCCCTCCACTTT
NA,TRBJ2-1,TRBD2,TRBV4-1,CASSLGLAGLGEQFF,TGCGCCAGCAGCCTTGGACTAGCGGGGTTGGGTGAGCAGTTCTTC
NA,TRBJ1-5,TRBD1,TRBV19,CASSTDRVVGNQPQHF,TGTGCCAGTAGCACCGACAGGGTGGTGGGCAATCAGCCCCAGCATTTT
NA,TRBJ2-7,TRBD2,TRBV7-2,CASSLVFGLAGSRSYEQYF,TGTGCCAGCAGCTTAGTATTCGGACTAGCGGGGTCCCGCTCCTACGAGCAGTACTTC
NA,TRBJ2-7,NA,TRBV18,CASSPRAGSSYEQYF,TGTGCCAGCTCACCACGTGCGGGGAGCTCCTACGAGCAGTACTTC
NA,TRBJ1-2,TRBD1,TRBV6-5,CASSQDRAYGYTF,TGTGCCAGCAGTCAGGACAGGGCTTATGGCTACACCTTC
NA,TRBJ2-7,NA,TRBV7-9,CASSLDIAGYEQYF,TGTGCCAGCAGCTTAGATATTGCGGGCTACGAGCAGTACTTC